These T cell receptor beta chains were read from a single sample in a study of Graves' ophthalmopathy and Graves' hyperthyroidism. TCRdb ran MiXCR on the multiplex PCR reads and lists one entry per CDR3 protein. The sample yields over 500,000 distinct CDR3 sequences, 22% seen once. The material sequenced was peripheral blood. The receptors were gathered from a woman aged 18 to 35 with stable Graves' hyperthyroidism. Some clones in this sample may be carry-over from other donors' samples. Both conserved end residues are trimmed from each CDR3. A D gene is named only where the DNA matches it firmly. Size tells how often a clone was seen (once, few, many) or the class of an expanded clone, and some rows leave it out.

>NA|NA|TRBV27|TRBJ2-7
ASRGERKTYEQY
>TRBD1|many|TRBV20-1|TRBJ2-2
SALFSGGAVTGELF
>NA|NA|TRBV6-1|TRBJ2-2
ASSEVRGSNTGELF
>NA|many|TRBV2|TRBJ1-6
ASSEGRGGPLH
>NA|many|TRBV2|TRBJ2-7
ASSVPREQY
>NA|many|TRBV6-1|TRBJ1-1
ASTLLRGTEAF
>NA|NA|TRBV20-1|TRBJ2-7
SARDHVGDVNEQY
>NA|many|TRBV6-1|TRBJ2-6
ASNTAAGANVLT
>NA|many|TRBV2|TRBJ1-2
ASSVEGASGYT
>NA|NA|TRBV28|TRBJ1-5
ASIQGTQPQH
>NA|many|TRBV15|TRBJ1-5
ATSRDQADQPQH
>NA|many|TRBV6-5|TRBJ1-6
ASSYGSTANSPLH
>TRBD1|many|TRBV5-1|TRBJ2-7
ASSFPGQGYTYEQY
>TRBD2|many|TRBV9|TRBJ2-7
ASSVAAGGPAEQY
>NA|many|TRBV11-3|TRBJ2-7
ASRQIRDNSYEQY
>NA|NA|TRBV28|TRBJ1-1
ASQTVNTEAF
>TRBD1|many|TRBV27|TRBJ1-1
AIRDRLNTEAF
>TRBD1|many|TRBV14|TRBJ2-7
ASSPWAGGYEQY
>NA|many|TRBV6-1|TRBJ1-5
ASSAHWGGKNQPQH
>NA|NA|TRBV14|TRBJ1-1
ASSPPLAAVGITEAF
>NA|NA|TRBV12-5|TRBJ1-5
ASGLVRSLGSWPQH
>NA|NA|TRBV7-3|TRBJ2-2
ASSLISGFTGELF
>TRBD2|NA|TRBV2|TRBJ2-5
ASLLAAQETQY
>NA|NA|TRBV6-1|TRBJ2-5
ATSDNRVVETQY
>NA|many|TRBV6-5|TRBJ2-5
ASSYGLDQY
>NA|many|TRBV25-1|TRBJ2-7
ASSVRVTSYEQY
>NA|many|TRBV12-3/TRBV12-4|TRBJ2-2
ASSPGRTGELF
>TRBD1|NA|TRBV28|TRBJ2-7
ASRPLTGGAYEQY
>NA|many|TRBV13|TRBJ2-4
ASSLQGGKNIQY
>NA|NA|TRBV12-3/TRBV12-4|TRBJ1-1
ASRIDRQGTEAF
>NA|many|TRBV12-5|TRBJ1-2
ASGLDSPQ
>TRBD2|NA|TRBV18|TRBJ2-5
ASSVAGTSGAGLETQY
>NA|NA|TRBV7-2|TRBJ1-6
ASRPGTLNSPLH
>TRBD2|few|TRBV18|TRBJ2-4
ASSPTGGAKNIQY
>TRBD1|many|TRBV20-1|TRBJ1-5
SARQGASQPQH
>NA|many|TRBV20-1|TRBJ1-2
RPDGGGGYT
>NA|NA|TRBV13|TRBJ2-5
ASSADSETQY
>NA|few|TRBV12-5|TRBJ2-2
ASGLGDTANTGELF
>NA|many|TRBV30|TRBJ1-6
ACTRDTNNSPLH
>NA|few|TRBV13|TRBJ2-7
ASSPPWSSYEQY
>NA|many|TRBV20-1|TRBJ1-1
SADTGALTKPNTEAF
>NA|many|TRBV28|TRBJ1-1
ASDGLKTEAF
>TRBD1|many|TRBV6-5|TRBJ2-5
ASSHIPGQGRETQY
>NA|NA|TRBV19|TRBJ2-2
ASSRGPGELL
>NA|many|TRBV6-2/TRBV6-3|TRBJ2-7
ASSYSTKKAASTPLEQY
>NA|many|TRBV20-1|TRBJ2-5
SAGLAGTQETQY
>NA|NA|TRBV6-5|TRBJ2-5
ASSYSGGNQETQY
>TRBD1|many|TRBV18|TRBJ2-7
ASSPAGTAVLYEQY
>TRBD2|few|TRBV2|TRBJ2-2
ASIRAGGNTGELF
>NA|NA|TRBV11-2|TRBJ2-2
ASSSMAGAINTGELF
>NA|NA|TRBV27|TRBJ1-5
ASSESGWSRSNQPQH
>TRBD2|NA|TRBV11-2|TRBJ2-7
ASSLGTSGIAYEQY
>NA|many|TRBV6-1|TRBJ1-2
ASSQGSLYGYT
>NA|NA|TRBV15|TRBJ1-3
ATSAGTANTIY
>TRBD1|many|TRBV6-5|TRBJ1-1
ASSYGLQGSEAF
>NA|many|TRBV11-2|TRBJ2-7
ASSLVGIAGVYEQY
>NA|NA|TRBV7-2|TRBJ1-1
ASSLDRVTTEAF